Listed here are 5 T cell receptor beta chains from one sample, sequenced in a study of T cells after yellow fever vaccination (dated by TCRdb to between 2019 and 2020). The meaning of the sample's treatment or condition label: live attenuated yellow fever vaccine strain. Preparation of the library involved 5' RACE. Sequencing relied on an Illumina HiSeq 2500. Starting from the raw public reads, TCRdb applied fastp trimming at Q25, assembled clones with MiXCR and retained in-frame beta chains. When rows share a CDR3 protein, they turn into one entry using the most common DNA and genes. This sample lists hundreds of thousands of distinct CDR3 sequences; approximately 21% were detected once. The ten largest clones add up to 13% to 15% of the sample. The sample was PBMCs, taken 15 days after the yellow fever booster vaccination. The receptors originated from a man younger than 40 who received the YFV17D yellow fever vaccine.

This chain uses TRBV5-1 with TRBJ2-7; the match to TRBD2 covers 8 bases. The CDR3 is 16 amino acids. J gave up 6 bases and V 0 bases, and 11 bases lay outside the gene matches. Germline CDR1 and CDR2: SGHRS and YFSETQ. The CDR3 region has the DNA TGCGCCAGCAGCTTGGACGGGCCTTTAGCGGGATCCGAGCAGTACTTC. Translation: CASSLDGPLAGSEQYF. Looking up the rest from reference TRBV5-1 and TRBJ2-7 gives the full variable domain: KAGVTQTPRYLIKTRGQQVTLSCSPISGHRSVSWYQQTPGQGLQFLFEYFSETQRNKGNFPGRFSGRQFSNSRSEMNVSTLELGDSALYLCASSLDGPLAGSEQYFGPGTRLTVT.

The chain combines TRBV20-1 with TRBJ1-2, with D uncertain. V was clipped by 4 bases and J by 2 bases, with 11 bases between them. The germline V gene encodes CDR1 DFQATT and CDR2 SNEGSKA (reference sequence). The CDR3 runs 13 residues. The CDR3 sequence: CSAISGQNYGYTF. CDR3 DNA: TGCAGTGCTATTTCGGGTCAAAACTATGGCTACACCTTC.

CDR3 in DNA: TGTGCCAGCAGCTCCCGGGACAGGGGGTTAACTGAAGCTTTCTTT. Encoded protein: CASSSRDRGLTEAFF. The chain employs TRBV11-2 and TRBJ1-1, with 11 bases fitting TRBD1. The germline V gene has CDR1 SGHAT and CDR2 FQNNGV. The trim removed 4 bases at V and 5 bases at J, leaving 6 bases unmatched. The CDR3 totals 15 residues.

Only a few counts were recorded for this clonotype. The rearrangement links TRBV14 to TRBJ2-1; D tentatively reads TRBD1 or TRBD2 (5 bases each). The length of the CDR3 is 16 residues. Trimming removed 0 bases at V and 7 bases at J, with 16 bases between. Germline CDR1 is SGHDN and CDR2 is FVKESK. The CDR3 is CASSQDRGRIGNEQFF. CDR3 in DNA: TGTGCCAGCAGCCAAGATAGGGGACGAATAGGGAATGAGCAGTTCTTC.

This clonotype was counted between two and nine times. V usage is TRBV5-1 and J usage is TRBJ2-3, with 8 nucleotides matching TRBD2. The CDR3 contains 16 residues. Germline CDR1 SGHRS, CDR2 YFSETQ. Trimming at V came to 0 bases and at J to 0 bases, leaving 3 bases not matched to a gene. The CDR3: CASSLGGLASTDTQYF. In nucleotides, the CDR3 is TGCGCCAGCAGCTTGGGTGGACTAGCTAGCACAGATACGCAGTATTTT. The variable domain in full, completed from reference TRBV5-1 and TRBJ2-3, reads KAGVTQTPRYLIKTRGQQVTLSCSPISGHRSVSWYQQTPGQGLQFLFEYFSETQRNKGNFPGRFSGRQFSNSRSEMNVSTLELGDSALYLCASSLGGLASTDTQYFGPGTRLTVL.